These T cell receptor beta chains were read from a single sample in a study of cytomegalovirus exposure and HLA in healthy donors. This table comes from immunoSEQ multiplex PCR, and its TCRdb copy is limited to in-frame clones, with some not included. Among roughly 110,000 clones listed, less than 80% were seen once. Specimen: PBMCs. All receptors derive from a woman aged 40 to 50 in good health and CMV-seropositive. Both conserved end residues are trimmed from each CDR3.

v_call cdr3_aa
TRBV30 AWKEAGVYNEQF
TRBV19 ASSVGGGARNEQF
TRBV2 ASLGQENTEAF
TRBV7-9 ASSLGSEPQH
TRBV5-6 ASNWGDNYNSPLH
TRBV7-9 ASSYSPGQGSEKLF
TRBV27 ASRSGPNYGYT
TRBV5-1 ASSSPYRKATYEQY
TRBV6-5 ASSSFGQGRWGEQY
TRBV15 ATSSRTGASSYNSPLH
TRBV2 ASSVEAGGSYEQY
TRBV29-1 SVENELAGWQY
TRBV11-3 ASSFKLGPLH
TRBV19 ASSPTVYQPQH
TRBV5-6 ASSLGQRTFLHGYT
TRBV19 ASSRGGGVQETQY
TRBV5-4 ASSFWGPDQPQH
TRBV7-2 ASSLGLAGSADTQY
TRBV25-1 ASSGYGTGDNEQF
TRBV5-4 ASSLGVGGRYGYT
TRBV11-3 ASSASGRAFDEQY
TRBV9 ASSVQGSNTEAF